A selection of T cell receptor beta chains follows, all from one sample in a study of T cell responses to AZD1222 COVID-19 vaccine. The assay was immunoSEQ multiplex PCR, and TCRdb's table has in-frame clones only and misses some. The table records about 45,000 clones, about three quarters of them present only once. Here the sequenced sample was peripheral blood, taken on day 0 of AZD1222 vaccination. These receptors were obtained from an adult in good health. CDR3s include the opening cysteine and the closing phenylalanine or tryptophan. The D gene is left open where the match is weak. Clone size is shown for a subset of rows, as once, few, many or a class of expanded clone.

>TRBJ2-7|TRBV20-1|NA|NA
TGCAGTGCTGGTGGGTCCTACAGGGGACTTTACTACGAGCAGTACTTC
CSAGGSYRGLYYEQYF
>TRBJ1-3|TRBV18|NA|TRBD1
TGTGCCAGCTCGCTGGGGGACAGGAGCTCTGGAAACACCATATATTTT
CASSLGDRSSGNTIYF
>TRBJ2-1|TRBV5-1|NA|TRBD1
TGCGCCAGCAGCTTGAGGGGACAGGGGAACAATGAGCAGTTCTTC
CASSLRGQGNNEQFF
>TRBJ1-1|TRBV2|NA|NA
TGTGCCAGCAGTGAAGGTGGTCCTGAAGCTTTCTTT
CASSEGGPEAFF
>TRBJ2-1|TRBV5-1|NA|NA
TGCGCCAGCAGCCCTCAGACAGTCACGGCCAATGAGCAGTTCTTC
CASSPQTVTANEQFF
>TRBJ1-5|TRBV19|NA|TRBD1
TGTGCCAGTAGCCCCCAAACAGGGGGTCGGCAGCCCCAGCATTTT
CASSPQTGGRQPQHF
>TRBJ2-7|TRBV9|NA|NA
TGTGCCAGCAGCGTAGACGGGGTGGGGGGTCCCGAGCAGTACTTC
CASSVDGVGGPEQYF
>TRBJ2-5|TRBV7-6|NA|NA
TGTGCCAGCAGCTTTGAGGGGCAAGAGACCCAGTACTTC
CASSFEGQETQYF
>TRBJ2-7|TRBV6-1|NA|TRBD1
TGTGCCAGCAGTGAAAGCACAGGGGGGACCTACGAGCAGTACTTC
CASSESTGGTYEQYF
>TRBJ1-6|TRBV7-9|NA|TRBD1
TGTGCCAGCAGCGACGAGGGGGCCCGGAGATCACCCCTCCACTTT
CASSDEGARRSPLHF
>TRBJ2-2|TRBV28|NA|NA
TGTGCCAGCAGTACCCCGGGACGCGGCACCGGGGAGCTGTTTTTT
CASSTPGRGTGELFF
>TRBJ2-2|TRBV11-3|NA|NA
TGTGCCAGCAGCCCTCCGAACACCGGGGAGCTGTTTTTT
CASSPPNTGELFF
>TRBJ1-6|TRBV7-2|NA|NA
TGTGCCAGCAGGTCCGGGCCTAATTCACCCCTCCACTTT
CASRSGPNSPLHF
>TRBJ2-7|TRBV5-1|NA|NA
TGCGCCAGCAGCGCGGACAGTCTGTACGAGCAGTACTTC
CASSADSLYEQYF
>TRBJ1-1|TRBV14|NA|NA
TGTGCCAGCAGCCTAAGGACGGGGAACACTGAAGCTTTCTTT
CASSLRTGNTEAFF
>TRBJ1-6|TRBV6-6|NA|NA
TGTGCCAGCAGATACGACCAGAATAATTCACCCCTCCACTTT
CASRYDQNNSPLHF
>TRBJ2-7|TRBV10-3|few|NA
TGTGCCATCTCCGCGGGACCAAACTACGAGCAGTACTTC
CAISAGPNYEQYF
>TRBJ1-2|TRBV28|NA|TRBD1
TGTGCCAGCTGGTCGACAGGGCATCAGGAGGGGGGCTACACCTTC
CASWSTGHQEGGYTF
>TRBJ2-7|TRBV2|NA|NA
TGTGCCAGCAGTGGGGTTTACGAGCAGTACTTC
CASSGVYEQYF
>TRBJ1-3|TRBV7-8|NA|TRBD1
TGTGCCAGCAGGTTCAGACCCGGGACAGGGCGTCCTGGGGACACCATATATTTT
CASRFRPGTGRPGDTIYF
>TRBJ1-3|TRBV7-6|NA|NA
TGTGCCAGCATCGCCCGCCCAGGGGTTTTGGGCTCTGGAAACACCATATATTTT
CASIARPGVLGSGNTIYF
>TRBJ2-5|TRBV9|NA|TRBD1
TGTGCCAGCAGCGCCGATCCGGGACAGGGGGGAGAGACCCAGTACTTC
CASSADPGQGGETQYF
>TRBJ1-3|TRBV7-8|NA|NA
TGTGCCAGCTCGTGGGCGAGCTCTGGAAACACCATATATTTT
CASSWASSGNTIYF
>TRBJ1-2|TRBV6-5|NA|NA
TGTGCCAGCAAACCCGCTAAGGCGGAGGGTGGCTACACCTTC
CASKPAKAEGGYTF
>TRBJ1-1|TRBV6-2/TRBV6-3|NA|TRBD1
TGTGCCAGCACCCCGACAGGGGTGAACACTGAAGCTTTCTTT
CASTPTGVNTEAFF
>TRBJ2-2|TRBV7-9|NA|NA
TGTGCCAGCAGCTTCCGGAGGTTGAACACCGGGGAGCTGTTTTTT
CASSFRRLNTGELFF
>TRBJ1-2|TRBV19|NA|TRBD1
TGTGCCAGCCGCTCCCGGGACAGCTATGGCTACACCTTC
CASRSRDSYGYTF
>TRBJ1-5|TRBV4-2|NA|NA
TGTGCCAGCAGCCAAGAATATCAGCGGGGGGGCAATCAGCCCCAGCATTTT
CASSQEYQRGGNQPQHF
>TRBJ1-1|TRBV28|NA|TRBD1
TGTGCCAGCAGACAGGGGGGGGAGAACACTGAAGCTTTCTTT
CASRQGGENTEAFF
>TRBJ2-7|TRBV5-6|once|NA
TGTGCCAGCAGCTCCTCTTTAAGAATCTCCTACGAGCAGTACTTC
CASSSSLRISYEQYF
>TRBJ1-1|TRBV28|NA|NA
TGTGCCAGCAGTGGCGGCAGATTGAACACTGAAGCTTTCTTT
CASSGGRLNTEAFF
>TRBJ2-2|TRBV7-9|NA|NA
TGTGCCAGCAGCACCACAGAGACCGGGGAGCTGTTTTTT
CASSTTETGELFF
>TRBJ1-2|TRBV7-8|NA|NA
TGTGCCAGCAGACCTAGGGGTGGCTATGGCTACACCTTC
CASRPRGGYGYTF
>TRBJ1-5|TRBV3-1/TRBV3-2|NA|NA
TGTGCCAGCAGCCAAAACGCCGCCGGGGTTGGTCAGCCCCAGCATTTT
CASSQNAAGVGQPQHF
>TRBJ1-1|TRBV5-1|NA|NA
TGCGCCAGCAGCTTGGCAGGGGACACTGAAGCTTTCTTT
CASSLAGDTEAFF
>TRBJ1-2|TRBV11-2|NA|TRBD1
TGTGCCAGCAGCTCCGGACAGGGAAGCGTAGGGGGCTACACCTTC
CASSSGQGSVGGYTF
>TRBJ1-3|TRBV7-2|NA|TRBD1
TGTGCCAGCAGCTTAGGACAGGGGTTTGGAAACACCATATATTTT
CASSLGQGFGNTIYF
>TRBJ1-6|TRBV27|once|TRBD1
TGTGCCAGCAGTTTGAGGGTGTTAGGGACAGTCAATTCACCCCTCCACTTT
CASSLRVLGTVNSPLHF
>TRBJ2-1|TRBV2|NA|TRBD2
TGTGCCAGCAGTGCGGGAGGGGCGGCCTACAATGAGCAGTTCTTC
CASSAGGAAYNEQFF
>TRBJ2-2|TRBV7-9|NA|NA
TGTGCCAGCAGACCTCGGACGGTCCACACCGGGGAGCTGTTTTTT
CASRPRTVHTGELFF
>TRBJ1-2|TRBV19|NA|NA
TGTGCCAGTATAGCACCGGGGAACCTGCACTATGGCTACACCTTC
CASIAPGNLHYGYTF
>TRBJ1-1|TRBV19|few|NA
TGTGCCAGTAGTATCCCGGACCTAGGAGGCACTGAAGCTTTCTTT
CASSIPDLGGTEAFF
>TRBJ2-7|TRBV19|NA|NA
TGTGCCAGTGGAGTGTGGCCCGGGGAGCAGTACTTC
CASGVWPGEQYF
>TRBJ2-2|TRBV7-6|NA|TRBD2
TGTGCCAGCAGCTTACGCCGGACTAGCGGGGGGGCCGGGTGGACCGGGGAGCTGTTTTTT
CASSLRRTSGGAGWTGELFF
>TRBJ2-5|TRBV19|NA|NA
TGTGCCAGTAGCCACTCGGTGATAGGGAGCGAGACCCAGTACTTC
CASSHSVIGSETQYF
>TRBJ1-1|TRBV24-1|NA|TRBD1
TGTGCCACCAGTCAGAACCCGGGACAGGGGGCGAACACTGAAGCTTTCTTT
CATSQNPGQGANTEAFF
>TRBJ2-3|TRBV19|NA|TRBD1
TGTGCCAGTAGTACAAGACAGGGAGCCGGGACAGATACGCAGTATTTT
CASSTRQGAGTDTQYF